This is a list of T cell receptor beta chains from one sample in a study of CD8+CD57+ T cells in acquired aplastic anemia. TCRdb reanalysed the reads using MiXCR and keeps one entry per CDR3 protein. The table shows about 150,000 distinct CDR3 sequences, with less than 60% occurring only once. Sequencing was done on a sample of sorted CD4+, CD8+, or CD8+CD57+ T cells (not recorded which) from PBMCs. These receptors all stem from a human donor with aplastic anemia. Both conserved end residues are part of each CDR3. D genes are given only for firm matches. Only some rows state a clone size, as once, few, many or a class for expanded clones.

TRBV7-9	18	many	TRBD2	TRBJ2-5	TGTGCCAGCAGCCCCCGAGGGAGCGGGGGGGAAAGTCGGGAGACCCAGTACTTC	CASSPRGSGGESRETQYF
TRBV5-5	13	.	.	TRBJ1-2	TGTGCCAGCAGCTCCCCGGGGGGAGACGGCTACACCTTC	CASSSPGGDGYTF
TRBV3-1	15	.	.	TRBJ2-5	TGTGCCAGCAGCCAAGATGCTGGGCCCGGGGGGACCCAGTACTTC	CASSQDAGPGGTQYF
TRBV29-1	12	.	TRBD1	TRBJ2-7	TGCAGCGTTGGGGGACAGTTCTACGAGCAGTACTTC	CSVGGQFYEQYF
TRBV20-1	12	.	.	TRBJ2-7	TGCAGTCCGGGACCGGCTATCTACGAGCAGTACTTC	CSPGPAIYEQYF
TRBV27	15	.	.	TRBJ1-1	TGTGCCAGCAGTTTAGGTAGGGGGGGTACCACTGAAGCTTTCTTT	CASSLGRGGTTEAFF
TRBV2	11	.	.	TRBJ2-1	TGTGCCAGCAGTGAACAGAGTGAGCAGTTCTTC	CASSEQSEQFF
TRBV7-6	15	few	.	TRBJ2-3	TGTGCCAGCAGTTCGGACCCCCCTCGGACAGATACGCAGTATTTT	CASSSDPPRTDTQYF
TRBV5-1	14	.	.	TRBJ2-7	TGCGCCAGCAGCTTGACTGAGAGCTCCTACGAGCAGTACTTC	CASSLTESSYEQYF
TRBV7-8	15	many	.	TRBJ2-7	TGTGCCAGCAGCTTAGTGCAAGGACCATCCTACGAGCAGTACTTC	CASSLVQGPSYEQYF
TRBV15	15	.	TRBD2	TRBJ2-1	TGTGCCACCAGCGTTCTGGGGGGGACCTACAATGAGCAGTTCTTC	CATSVLGGTYNEQFF
TRBV11-2	20	many	TRBD1	TRBJ2-7	TGTGCCAGCAGCTTAGTCACGGACAGGCTCCGACTTTTTGATACCTACGAGCAGTACTTC	CASSLVTDRLRLFDTYEQYF
TRBV10-3	14	many	.	TRBJ2-3	TGTGCCATCTGCGATGCTCCCGTCACAGATACGCAGTATTTT	CAICDAPVTDTQYF
TRBV10-3	13	.	.	TRBJ1-2	TGTGCCAGCAACCCGAAAGGAAGCTATGGCTACACCTTC	CASNPKGSYGYTF
TRBV2	12	few	.	TRBJ2-1	TGTGCCAGCGCGGCAGAGTACAATGAGCAGTTCTTC	CASAAEYNEQFF
TRBV7-9	15	.	.	TRBJ1-1	TGTGCCAGCAGACCCCGGACCCATGAAGACGCTGAAGCTTTCTTT	CASRPRTHEDAEAFF
TRBV11-2	14	many	.	TRBJ1-2	TGTGCCAGCAGCCCAGATCTGGGTAACTATGGCTACACCTTC	CASSPDLGNYGYTF
TRBV11-2	16	many	.	TRBJ2-2	TGTGCCAGCAGCTTAGTAAGGATGGGGCTAGGAGGGGAGCTGTTTTTT	CASSLVRMGLGGELFF
TRBV29-1	13	many	TRBD1	TRBJ1-2	TGCAGCGTTAAGGACCGACAGGGGCATGGCTACATCTTC	CSVKDRQGHGYIF
TRBV24-1	13	.	.	TRBJ2-3	TGTGCCACCAGTGACCCCGGATCGGATACGCAGTATTTT	CATSDPGSDTQYF
TRBV4-1	17	many	.	TRBJ1-1	TGCGCCAGCAGCCAAGATGTCCTAATCCGGGGTGACACTGAAGCTTTCTTT	CASSQDVLIRGDTEAFF
TRBV7-3	19	.	.	TRBJ2-3	TGTGCCAGCAGCTTAACCGTTAAGACGGGAACGGGTAACAACGATACGCAGTATTTT	CASSLTVKTGTGNNDTQYF
TRBV12-3/TRBV12-4	13	few	.	TRBJ2-7	TGTGCCAGCAGTTCAATGGGTTTTGGCGAGCAGTACTTC	CASSSMGFGEQYF
TRBV19	15	.	TRBD1	TRBJ1-1	TGTGCCAGTGAATCCGGGACAGTTCGGCGGTCTGAAGCTTTCTTT	CASESGTVRRSEAFF
TRBV3-1	15	once	TRBD2	TRBJ2-5	TGTGCCAGCAGCCAAGAAGTAGCGGGGTGGGAGACCCAGTACTTC	CASSQEVAGWETQYF
TRBV5-4	13	.	.	TRBJ1-2	TGTGCCAGCAGCTCATCCTCTGGCTATGGCTACACCTTC	CASSSSSGYGYTF
TRBV6-5	11	many	TRBD1	TRBJ2-4	TGTGCCACAGGGACAGGGCACATTCAGTACTTC	CATGTGHIQYF
TRBV4-3	16	.	TRBD1	TRBJ1-2	TGCGCCAGCAGCCAAGTGGGGACAGGCGTCGGCTATGGCTACACCTTC	CASSQVGTGVGYGYTF
TRBV29-1	13	.	TRBD1	TRBJ2-2	TGCAGCGTTCAGGGACAGGGGGCCGGGGAGCTGTTTTTT	CSVQGQGAGELFF
TRBV7-8	15	many	.	TRBJ1-5	TGTGCCAGCAGCTCCTTATGGGGGGGGAATCGGGCCCAGCATTTT	CASSSLWGGNRAQHF
TRBV20-1	15	once	TRBD2	TRBJ2-5	TGCAGTGCGCCGCTAGGCGGGAGCGAGGAAGAGACCCAGTACTTC	CSAPLGGSEEETQYF
TRBV2	17	.	.	TRBJ2-6	TGTGCCAGCTTTGACCCGTACCCTTTCTCTGGGGCCAACGTCCTGACTTTC	CASFDPYPFSGANVLTF
TRBV2	12	few	.	TRBJ1-2	TGTGCCAGCAGTCTAAGACTCGGTGGCTACACCTTC	CASSLRLGGYTF
TRBV11-1	15	.	.	TRBJ2-3	TGTGCCAGCAGCTTAGCCCCCGCCTGGGGGGATACGCAGTATTTT	CASSLAPAWGDTQYF
TRBV10-1	12	.	.	TRBJ2-3	TGCGCCAGCAGTGCATCAGAAGATACGCAGTATTTT	CASSASEDTQYF
TRBV19	16	.	TRBD2	TRBJ2-2	TGTGCCTCTCACCCCCCGGGACTAGCGGGAGCCGGGGAGCTGTTTTTT	CASHPPGLAGAGELFF
TRBV19	13	.	.	TRBJ2-1	TGTGCCAGTAGTAGCCCGGCTGGGAATGAGCAGTTCTTC	CASSSPAGNEQFF
TRBV29-1	12	.	.	TRBJ2-7	TGCAGCGTTGCCCCATCCCCTCTCGAGCAGTACTTC	CSVAPSPLEQYF
TRBV15	14	.	.	TRBJ2-7	TGTGCCACCAGCAGAGAAGGCTTCACCTACGAGCAGTACTTC	CATSREGFTYEQYF
TRBV7-6	15	many	.	TRBJ2-7	TGTGCCAGCAGCTCTAGGGGCGGGGCCTCCTACGAGCAGTACTTC	CASSSRGGASYEQYF
TRBV9	15	.	.	TRBJ1-1	TGTGCCAGCAGCGTAGTGAACAGCATGAACACTGAAGCTTTCTTT	CASSVVNSMNTEAFF
TRBV15	14	.	TRBD1	TRBJ2-7	TGTGCCATTAGCACAGACAGGGCGGCGAGTGAGCAGTACTTC	CAISTDRAASEQYF
TRBV19	13	.	.	TRBJ2-7	TGTGCCAGTAGTATATTCAGCGGTGAGGAGCAGTACTTC	CASSIFSGEEQYF